The rows below give T cell receptor beta chains drawn from one sample of a study of identical twins. TCRdb passed the 5' RACE reads through MiXCR, listing each CDR3 protein once. This table has around 1.7 million distinct CDR3 sequences, around 29% appearing once. Sequencing was carried out using cord blood. The receptors derive from a newborn girl in good health. Both conserved end residues are part of each CDR3. A D gene is named only where the DNA matches it firmly. The size of a clone is reported for some rows only, either as once, few or many, or as a class for expanded clones.

few	TRBD2	TRBJ2-5	TRBV7-2	CASKLAAIQETQYF	TGTGCCAGCAAACTAGCGGCGATACAAGAGACCCAGTACTTC
.	.	TRBJ1-1	TRBV12-3/TRBV12-4	CASSLWPHEAFF	TGTGCCAGCAGTTTATGGCCCCATGAAGCTTTCTTT
few	.	TRBJ1-2	TRBV5-1	CASSLGAGSGGYTF	TGCGCCAGCAGCTTAGGGGCGGGAAGTGGCGGCTACACCTTC
.	.	TRBJ1-1	TRBV5-6	CASSKGARGTEAFF	TGTGCCAGCAGTAAAGGGGCGAGGGGCACTGAAGCTTTCTTT
.	.	TRBJ2-7	TRBV5-1	CVSSTDGIYEQYF	TGCGTCAGCAGCACTGACGGAATCTACGAGCAGTACTTC
few	.	TRBJ2-5	TRBV12-5	CASGLGLETQYF	TGTGCTAGTGGTTTGGGCTTAGAGACCCAGTACTTC
.	.	TRBJ2-1	TRBV10-3	CAISDFYEQFF	TGTGCCATCAGTGACTTCTACGAGCAGTTCTTC
.	.	TRBJ1-2	TRBV2	CAGRAQENRGYTF	TGTGCCGGCAGAGCCCAGGAAAATCGTGGCTACACCTTC
.	TRBD1	TRBJ2-3	TRBV7-2	CASSLVMGQGVPDTQYF	TGTGCCAGCAGCTTAGTGATGGGACAGGGTGTCCCAGATACGCAGTATTTT
few	.	TRBJ1-1	TRBV13	CASSRWVVGTEAFF	TGTGCCAGCAGTCGCTGGGTGGTCGGCACTGAAGCTTTCTTT
once	.	TRBJ1-5	TRBV20-1	CSARGRAVGNQPQHF	TGCAGTGCTAGGGGAAGGGCGGTGGGAAATCAGCCCCAGCATTTT
.	.	TRBJ1-2	TRBV20-1	CSARGDRTNYGYTF	TGCAGTGCTAGAGGGGACCGAACTAACTATGGCTACACCTTC
many	.	TRBJ2-1	TRBV7-2	CASSSYYNEQFF	TGTGCCAGCAGCTCCTACTACAATGAGCAGTTCTTC
.	TRBD1	TRBJ1-4	TRBV5-6	CASGLTGPKNEKLFF	TGTGCCAGCGGCCTGACAGGGCCTAAAAATGAAAAACTGTTTTTT
.	.	TRBJ2-1	TRBV5-5	CASSLLQYNEQFF	TGTGCCAGCAGCTTACTACAGTACAATGAGCAGTTCTTC
.	.	TRBJ1-2	TRBV7-2	CASSFAGLGYTF	TGTGCCAGCAGCTTTGCAGGTCTTGGCTACACCTTC
few	.	TRBJ2-7	TRBV20-1	CSAQVEASYEQYF	TGCAGTGCCCAGGTCGAGGCCTCCTACGAGCAGTACTTC
few	.	TRBJ2-7	TRBV9	CASSRLVSSYNEQYF	TGTGCCAGCAGCCGACTAGTGAGCTCCTACAATGAGCAGTACTTC
few	.	TRBJ2-3	TRBV2	CASKRTSGAVGDTQYF	TGTGCCAGCAAACGGACCTCCGGGGCGGTAGGAGATACGCAGTATTTT
.	.	TRBJ2-5	TRBV7-2	CASSPRTYQETQYF	TGTGCCAGCAGCCCTAGGACATATCAAGAGACCCAGTACTTC
.	.	TRBJ2-1	TRBV20-1	CSATYTGHNEQFF	TGCAGTGCTACATATACAGGGCACAATGAGCAGTTCTTC
.	TRBD2	TRBJ2-1	TRBV20-1	CSANGGNEQFF	TGCAGTGCTAACGGGGGGAATGAGCAGTTCTTC
.	TRBD1	TRBJ2-7	TRBV7-7	CASSLARGQGYEQYF	TGTGCTAGCAGCTTAGCGAGGGGACAGGGCTACGAGCAGTACTTC
few	.	TRBJ1-5	TRBV12-3/TRBV12-4	CASSPGAYSVNQPQHF	TGTGCCAGCAGTCCGGGAGCTTACAGCGTAAATCAGCCCCAGCATTTT
few	.	TRBJ2-7	TRBV7-6	CASSLSLTKSYEQYF	TGTGCCAGCAGCCTTAGCCTGACTAAATCCTACGAGCAGTACTTC
many	TRBD1	TRBJ2-4	TRBV29-1	CSAADRGAKNIQYF	TGCAGCGCCGCTGACAGGGGGGCCAAAAACATTCAGTACTTC
.	.	TRBJ2-7	TRBV28	CASSLSRWGVGLSYEQYF	TGTGCCAGCAGTCTATCCCGATGGGGGGTGGGCCTCTCCTACGAGCAGTACTTC
.	.	TRBJ1-5	TRBV20-1	CSARVVEGNQPQHF	TGCAGTGCTAGAGTTGTGGAGGGGAATCAGCCCCAGCATTTT
.	TRBD1	TRBJ1-2	TRBV19	CASSTGTGDNYGYTF	TGTGCCAGTAGTACCGGGACAGGGGATAACTATGGCTACACCTTC
few	.	TRBJ2-1	TRBV5-6	CASSAPFNEQFF	TGTGCCAGCAGCGCGCCCTTCAATGAGCAGTTCTTC
few	.	TRBJ2-3	TRBV27	CASSFRPRVVDTQYF	TGTGCCAGCAGTTTTAGGCCTCGGGTAGTCGATACGCAGTATTTT
.	TRBD1	TRBJ1-5	TRBV5-8	CASTRDRVSWSNQPQHF	TGTGCCAGCACCCGGGACAGGGTGAGTTGGAGCAATCAGCCCCAGCATTTT
many	TRBD2	TRBJ2-7	TRBV10-3	CAIGLAGGSYEQYF	TGTGCCATTGGACTAGCGGGAGGTAGCTACGAGCAGTACTTC
.	TRBD2	TRBJ2-3	TRBV5-1	CASTEILAGGTDTQYF	TGCGCCAGCACGGAAATACTGGCGGGGGGCACAGATACGCAGTATTTT
.	.	TRBJ1-2	TRBV2	CASSERGSLYGYTF	TGTGCCAGCAGTGAAAGGGGGTCCCTCTATGGCTACACCTTC
.	.	TRBJ1-2	TRBV7-9	CASSLPTVSGYGYTF	TGTGCCAGCAGCCTCCCGACAGTGTCGGGCTATGGCTACACCTTC
many	.	TRBJ2-7	TRBV27	CASSASGGYEQYF	TGTGCCAGCAGTGCTAGTGGTGGGTACGAGCAGTACTTC
.	.	TRBJ2-1	TRBV3-1	CASSAPDSRYNEQFF	TGTGCCAGCAGCGCCCCGGATAGTCGGTACAATGAGCAGTTCTTC
few	TRBD1	TRBJ2-3	TRBV7-9	CASSPGTGISTDTQYF	TGTGCCAGCAGCCCCGGGACAGGAATCAGCACAGATACGCAGTATTTT
.	.	TRBJ2-6	TRBV21-1	CASSKSTRGWGANVLTF	TGTGCCAGCAGCAAATCTACCCGCGGCTGGGGGGCCAACGTCCTGACTTTC
many	.	TRBJ2-5	TRBV2	CASSDRETQYF	TGTGCCAGCAGTGACAGGGAGACCCAGTACTTC
.	.	TRBJ2-7	TRBV3-1	CASSPRDSRSEQYF	TGTGCCAGCAGCCCGCGGGACTCCCGTTCCGAGCAGTACTTC
.	TRBD1	TRBJ1-5	TRBV20-1	CSAPETGRWGNQPQHF	TGCAGTGCTCCTGAGACAGGGAGGTGGGGCAATCAGCCCCAGCATTTT
.	TRBD1	TRBJ1-2	TRBV6-6	CASSTTRNRGRAYGYTF	TGTGCCAGCAGCACTACAAGAAACAGGGGGCGAGCCTATGGCTACACCTTC
.	.	TRBJ2-1	TRBV7-9	CASSLGLLVNEQFF	TGTGCCAGCAGTTTAGGGTTGCTGGTCAATGAGCAGTTCTTC
.	.	TRBJ2-7	TRBV20-1	CSGGVHEQYF	TGCAGTGGGGGGGTACACGAGCAGTACTTC
.	.	TRBJ2-1	TRBV7-9	CASTEDFRSYNEQFF	TGTGCCAGCACCGAGGACTTTCGCTCCTACAATGAGCAGTTCTTC
few	TRBD1	TRBJ2-4	TRBV27	CASSFRAGQGAKNIQYF	TGTGCCAGCAGTTTCCGAGCTGGACAGGGTGCCAAAAACATTCAGTACTTC
.	TRBD1	TRBJ2-5	TRBV18	CASSPPRTGLETQYF	TGTGCCAGCTCACCACCGCGGACAGGGCTAGAGACCCAGTACTTC
.	.	TRBJ1-2	TRBV4-1	CASSQEVEGRSYGYTF	TGCGCCAGCAGCCAAGAGGTGGAGGGAAGGAGCTATGGCTACACCTTC
.	TRBD2	TRBJ2-5	TRBV5-1	CASSPSGGGKGETQYF	TGCGCCAGCAGCCCGAGCGGGGGCGGAAAGGGAGAGACCCAGTACTTC
few	.	TRBJ1-2	TRBV3-1	CASSQAVGRANYGYTF	TGTGCCAGCAGCCAAGCCGTGGGCAGAGCGAACTATGGCTACACCTTC
many	TRBD1	TRBJ1-2	TRBV7-9	CASSLVTGAFDGYTF	TGTGCCAGCAGCTTAGTGACAGGGGCTTTCGATGGCTACACCTTC
.	.	TRBJ2-2	TRBV11-2	CASSRSSGTGELFF	TGTGCCAGCAGCCGGAGCTCGGGCACCGGGGAGCTGTTTTTT
few	.	TRBJ2-4	TRBV20-1	CSASRGGVIQYF	TGCAGTGCCAGCAGGGGGGGCGTCATTCAGTACTTC
.	.	TRBJ2-3	TRBV7-9	CAPQEPSTDTQYF	TGTGCCCCCCAAGAGCCTAGCACAGATACGCAGTATTTT
few	TRBD2	TRBJ2-7	TRBV5-1	CASSLGLAGDVSSYEQYF	TGCGCCAGCAGCCTAGGACTAGCGGGGGATGTGTCCTCCTACGAGCAGTACTTC
.	TRBD1	TRBJ1-6	TRBV11-2	CASSLVGRGWPPLHF	TGTGCCAGCAGCTTAGTAGGCAGGGGGTGGCCACCCCTCCACTTT
few	TRBD1	TRBJ1-1	TRBV29-1	CSVTTLQGLAEAFF	TGCAGCGTAACTACCTTACAGGGGTTAGCTGAAGCTTTCTTT
few	.	TRBJ1-6	TRBV20-1	CSARDPSRDSPLHF	TGCAGTGCTAGAGATCCTTCTCGAGATTCACCCCTCCACTTT